This T cell receptor (beta chain) appears in the sequencing data of a study of PD-L1 blockade in urothelial cancer. Study-wide context: Samples came from 3 weeks, at the second dose, and 6 weeks into treatment. A median of approximately 150,000 T cells was found in the blood samples.

The V and J ends lost 6 bases and 4 bases respectively, with 40 bases between them. The CDR3 contains 22 residues. CDR1 is WNHNN, CDR2 SYGVQD, per germline (reference sequence). Time point: peripheral blood 6 weeks after treatment start. Each patient contributed between 1 and 8 total time points of blood mononuclear cells, pretreatment and during treatment. TCRdb's table, derived via immunoSEQ multiplex PCR, lists solely in-frame clones and lacks some. The sample includes about 50,000 clones, more than 75% of them seen just once. The sample consisted of PBMCs, taken around atezolizumab (anti-PD-L1) treatment. This sequence was found in a man aged 55 to 69 with urothelial cancer. The chain joins TRBV10-1 to TRBJ2-7; D is perhaps TRBD2 (5 bases). The CDR3 region is CASRFGTIKTLREPKTCYEQYF. The DNA for the CDR3 is TGCGCCAGCAGGTTCGGAACGATTAAGACCCTTCGGGAACCTAAAACCTGTTACGAGCAGTACTTC.